This TCR beta chain was recorded in a study of sequential checkpoint blockade in melanoma. Assay: immunoSEQ multiplex PCR; the TCRdb copy retains only in-frame clones and omits some. The sample records 18,000 or so clones, roughly 53% being singletons. Documented treatment: randomized to nivolumab then ipilimumab (arm A) or the reverse (arm B). With 5 bases removed from V and 1 base from J, the gap between germline ends came to 11 bases. The CDR3 extends over 14 amino acids. Germline CDR1 reads SGHVS; CDR2 reads FNYEAQ. The sample consisted of CD8+ T cells sorted from blood (inferred from file names), taken from a patient given nivolumab and ipilimumab in sequence. The V and J genes are TRBV7-6 and TRBJ1-1, with no clear D. The sequence derives from a human donor with melanoma. CDR3 amino acids: CASSAGGPNTEAFF. The CDR3 DNA sequence: TGTGCCAGCAGCGCGGGCGGACCGAACACTGAAGCTTTCTTT.